This T cell receptor beta chain was observed in a study of OX40 agonist ivuxolimab in advanced cancers. With respect to the entire study: Ivuxolimab was a fully human IgG2 agonistic monoclonal antibody targeting the costimulatory receptor OX40 (CD134). Intravenous ivuxolimab was administered to patients every 2 weeks at six dose levels: 0.01, 0.1, 0.3, 1.5, 3 and 10 mg/kg. Of the approximately 50 dose-escalation patients, hepatocellular carcinoma was present in around 19, melanoma in roughly 15, renal cell carcinoma in 9 and head and neck cancer in 9. In the dose-escalation cohort, around four fifths of patients were male, and the mean age was about 55 years, with a range of roughly 20 to 79. Prior anti-PD-1, anti-PD-L1 or anti-CTLA-4 therapy was permitted, and 40% of dose-escalation patients had received checkpoint inhibitors. Partial responses occurred in three dose-escalation patients, of whom one had hepatocellular carcinoma and two had cutaneous melanoma. The point of sequencing TCRbeta in the periphery was to test whether ivuxolimab changed TCR sequence diversity and drove clonal T-cell expansion. The paper covers the monotherapy dose-escalation part of the phase I ivuxolimab trial, which included N ≈ 57 patients.

As concerns this clone: No cognate antigen has been identified for it. Base qualities are not at hand, and no much larger clone is one base apart. Other DNA sequences in this sample translate to the same CDR3.

Patients with a history of autoimmune disease or receiving systemic immunosuppression were excluded from the trial. Peripheral blood for TCR sequencing was drawn from every dose cohort at baseline, at cycle 4 day 1 and at cycle 7 day 1. Samples came from an open-label, multicenter, first-in-human phase I dose-escalation trial of ivuxolimab. Adults with locally advanced or metastatic melanoma, renal cell carcinoma, hepatocellular carcinoma or head and neck squamous cell carcinoma were enrolled in the trial. Before TCR sequencing, CD4+ T cells and CD8+ T cells from peripheral blood were sorted into separate populations. General study outcomes and caveats: The antigen specificity of the clonally expanded peripheral T cells was not determined. Low levels of normalized T-cell clonal expansion were also seen in some nonresponding patients. After ivuxolimab, expanded clones were on average more numerous among CD8+ T cells than among CD4+ T cells. At doses from 0.1 to 3.0 mg/kg, clonal expansion was seen in both CD4+ and CD8+ blood T cells between baseline and week 6. In the 0.1-3.0 mg/kg groups, partial responders had among the lowest normalized peripheral clonal expansion, particularly in CD8+ T cells.

For sequencing of the TCRbeta CDR3 region, genomic DNA was extracted from the sorted cells. The immunoSEQ Assay was used for sequencing of TCRbeta CDR3 regions. The source is immuneACCESS, and TCRdb retained only in-frame sequences with V and J called. Part of the clones is not carried over; for the studies checked, unresolved V genes explain less than half of this, and the remainder is unexplained. In this sample the table shows about 41,000 clones, about 87% of which occur a single time. Roughly 3.6% of the sample is taken by the ten largest. The CDR3 covers 16 residues, taking in both the cysteine and the phenylalanine. Only the CDR3 part of the read is kept: 48 bases, read in frame from the first base. CDR1 and CDR2, looked up from the germline V gene, are SGHNT and YENEEA. Trimmed from V: 3 bases; trimmed from J: 0 bases; junction bases lacking a gene match: 7.

The source material was CD4+ or CD8+ T cells sorted from blood, sampled in a trial of the OX40 agonist ivuxolimab. The sequence links TRBV11-3 to TRBJ2-7; 8 bases in the middle match TRBD1. This receptor was identified in an adult with an advanced solid tumor such as melanoma, head and neck, liver or kidney cancer. CDR3 protein: CASSLAGGYNSYEQYF. The DNA reads as follows: TGTGCCAGCAGCTTGGCAGGGGGCTACAACTCCTACGAGCAGTACTTC. The variable domain in full, with residues beyond the CDR3 obtained from the reference TRBV11-3 and TRBJ2-7 genes, is EAGVVQSPRYKIIEKKQPVAFWCNPISGHNTLYWYLQNLGQGPELLIRYENEEAVDDSQLPKDRFSAERLKGVDSTLKIQPAELGDSAVYLCASSLAGGYNSYEQYFGPGTRLTVT.